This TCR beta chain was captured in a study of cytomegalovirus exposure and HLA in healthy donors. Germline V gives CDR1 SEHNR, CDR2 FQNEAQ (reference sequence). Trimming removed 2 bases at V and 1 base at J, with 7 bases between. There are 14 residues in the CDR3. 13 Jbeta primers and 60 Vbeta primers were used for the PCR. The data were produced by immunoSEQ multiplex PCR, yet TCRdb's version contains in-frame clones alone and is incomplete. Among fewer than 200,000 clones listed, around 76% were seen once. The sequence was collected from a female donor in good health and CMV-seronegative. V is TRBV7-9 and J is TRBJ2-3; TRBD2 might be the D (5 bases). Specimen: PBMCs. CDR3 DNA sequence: TGTGCCAGCAGCTTAAGCGGCGGCACAGATACGCAGTATTTT. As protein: CASSLSGGTDTQYF.